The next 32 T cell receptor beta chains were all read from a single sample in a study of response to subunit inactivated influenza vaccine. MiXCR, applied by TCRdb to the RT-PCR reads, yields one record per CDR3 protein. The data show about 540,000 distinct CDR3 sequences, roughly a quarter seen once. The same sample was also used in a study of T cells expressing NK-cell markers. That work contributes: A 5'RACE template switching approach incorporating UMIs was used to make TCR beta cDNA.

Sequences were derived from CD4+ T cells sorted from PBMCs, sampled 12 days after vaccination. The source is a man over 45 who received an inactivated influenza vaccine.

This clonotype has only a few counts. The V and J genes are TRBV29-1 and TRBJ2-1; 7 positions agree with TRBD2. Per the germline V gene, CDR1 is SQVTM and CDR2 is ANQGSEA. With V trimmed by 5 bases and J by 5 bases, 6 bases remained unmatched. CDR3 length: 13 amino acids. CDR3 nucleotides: TGCAGCGTTCGGCGGGAGCTTGACAATGAGCAGTTCTTC. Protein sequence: CSVRRELDNEQFF.

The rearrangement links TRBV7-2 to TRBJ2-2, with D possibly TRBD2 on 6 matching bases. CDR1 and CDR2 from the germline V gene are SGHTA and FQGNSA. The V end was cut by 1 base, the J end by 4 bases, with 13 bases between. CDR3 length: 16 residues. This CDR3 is CASSLVGGGGTGELFF. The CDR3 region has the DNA TGTGCCAGCAGCTTAGTGGGGGGAGGAGGCACCGGGGAGCTGTTTTTT.

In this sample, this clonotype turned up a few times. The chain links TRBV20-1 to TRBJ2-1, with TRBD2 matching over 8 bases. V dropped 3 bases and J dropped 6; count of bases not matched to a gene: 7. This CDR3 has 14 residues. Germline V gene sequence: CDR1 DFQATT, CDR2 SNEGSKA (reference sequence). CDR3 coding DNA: TGCAGTGCTAGGTCCGGGACTAGGGGCAATGAGCAGTTCTTC. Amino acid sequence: CSARSGTRGNEQFF.

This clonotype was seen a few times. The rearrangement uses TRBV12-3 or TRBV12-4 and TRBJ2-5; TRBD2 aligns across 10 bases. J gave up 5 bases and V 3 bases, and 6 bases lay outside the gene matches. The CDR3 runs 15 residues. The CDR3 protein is CASSFASGRGETQYF. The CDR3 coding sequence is TGTGCCAGCAGTTTTGCTAGCGGGAGAGGGGAGACCCAGTACTTC.

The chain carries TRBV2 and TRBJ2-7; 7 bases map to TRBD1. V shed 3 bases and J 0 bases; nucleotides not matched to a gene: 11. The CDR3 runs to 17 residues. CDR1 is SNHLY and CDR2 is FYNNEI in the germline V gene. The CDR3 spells CASSDSPAGTVSYEQYF. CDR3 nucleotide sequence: TGTGCCAGCAGTGATTCGCCTGCCGGGACAGTCTCCTACGAGCAGTACTTC.

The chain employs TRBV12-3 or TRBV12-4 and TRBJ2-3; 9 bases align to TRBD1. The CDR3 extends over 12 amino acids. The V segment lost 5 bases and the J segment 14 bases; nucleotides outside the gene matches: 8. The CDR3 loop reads CASSPRDRVSYF. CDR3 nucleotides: TGTGCCAGCAGTCCCCGGGACAGGGTGTCGTATTTT.

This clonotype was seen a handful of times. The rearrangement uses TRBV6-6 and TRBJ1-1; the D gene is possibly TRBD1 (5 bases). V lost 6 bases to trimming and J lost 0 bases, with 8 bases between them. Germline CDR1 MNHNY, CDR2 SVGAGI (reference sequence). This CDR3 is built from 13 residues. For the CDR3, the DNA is TGTGCCAGCAGAGGGGAAATGAACACTGAAGCTTTCTTT. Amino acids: CASRGEMNTEAFF.

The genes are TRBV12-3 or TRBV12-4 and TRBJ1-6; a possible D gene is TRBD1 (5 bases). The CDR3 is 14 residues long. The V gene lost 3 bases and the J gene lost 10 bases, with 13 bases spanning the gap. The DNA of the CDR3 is TGTGCCAGCAGTTTCAGTCAGGGCGAATCACCCCTCCACTTT. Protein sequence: CASSFSQGESPLHF.

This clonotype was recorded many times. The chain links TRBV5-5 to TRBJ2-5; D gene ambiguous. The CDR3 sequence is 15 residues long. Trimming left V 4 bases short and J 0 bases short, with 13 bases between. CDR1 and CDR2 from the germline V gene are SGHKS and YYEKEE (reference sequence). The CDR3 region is CASSPRHTYQETQYF. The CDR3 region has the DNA TGTGCCAGCAGCCCTCGACACACGTACCAAGAGACCCAGTACTTC. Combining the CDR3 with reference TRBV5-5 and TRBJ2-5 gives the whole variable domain DAGVTQSPTHLIKTRGQQVTLRCSPISGHKSVSWYQQVLGQGPQFIFQYYEKEERGRGNFPDRFSARQFPNYSSELNVNALLLGDSALYLCASSPRHTYQETQYFGPGTRLLVL.

The CDR3 reads CASSQDQTGLWEQYF. CDR3 sequence (DNA): TGCGCCAGCAGCCAAGATCAAACAGGCCTCTGGGAGCAGTACTTC. The chain employs TRBV4-3 and TRBJ2-7; the D gene is possibly TRBD1 (5 bases). Germline V lookup: CDR1 LGHNA, CDR2 YSLEER. CDR3 length: 15 residues. V dropped 0 bases and J dropped 7 bases, with 16 bases sitting between them.

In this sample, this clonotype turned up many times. The CDR3 DNA follows: TGCAGTTACATCCGGGACACAGGATTCATGAACACTGAAGCTTTCTTT. This sequence encodes CSYIRDTGFMNTEAFF. The chain uses TRBV20-1 and TRBJ1-1; D possibly corresponds to TRBD1 (6 bases). The CDR3 consists of 16 residues. Germline values: CDR1 DFQATT, CDR2 SNEGSKA (reference sequence). V lost 8 bases and J 0 bases, leaving 22 bases between the germline ends.

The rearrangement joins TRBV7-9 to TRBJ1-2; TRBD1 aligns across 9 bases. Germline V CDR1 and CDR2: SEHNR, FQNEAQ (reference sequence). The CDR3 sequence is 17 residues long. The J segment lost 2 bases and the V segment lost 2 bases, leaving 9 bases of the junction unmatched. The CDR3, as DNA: TGTGCCAGCAGCTTAACGTTGGGACAGGGACGGAACTATGGCTACACCTTC. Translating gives CASSLTLGQGRNYGYTF.

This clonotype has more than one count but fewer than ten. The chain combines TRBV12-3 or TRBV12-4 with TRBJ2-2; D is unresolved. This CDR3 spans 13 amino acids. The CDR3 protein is CAGRKENTGELFF. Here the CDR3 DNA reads TGTGCAGGGCGGAAAGAGAACACCGGGGAGCTGTTTTTT.

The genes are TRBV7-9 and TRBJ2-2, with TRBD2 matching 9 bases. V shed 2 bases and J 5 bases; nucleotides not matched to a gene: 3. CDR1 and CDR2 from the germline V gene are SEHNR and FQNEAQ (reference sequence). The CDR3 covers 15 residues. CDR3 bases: TGTGCCAGCAGCTTACTAGCGGGAATTACCGGGGAGCTGTTTTTT. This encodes CASSLLAGITGELFF.

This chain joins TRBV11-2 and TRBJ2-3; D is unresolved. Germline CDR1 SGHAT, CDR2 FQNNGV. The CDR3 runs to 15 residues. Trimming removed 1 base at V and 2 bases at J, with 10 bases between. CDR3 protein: CASSLVGLVTDTQYF. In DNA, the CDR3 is TGTGCCAGCAGCTTAGTGGGTCTAGTCACAGATACGCAGTATTTT.

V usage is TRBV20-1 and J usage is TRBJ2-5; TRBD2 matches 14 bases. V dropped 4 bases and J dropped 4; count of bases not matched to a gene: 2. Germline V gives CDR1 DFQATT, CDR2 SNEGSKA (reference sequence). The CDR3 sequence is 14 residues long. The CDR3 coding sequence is TGCAGTGCTACTGGGACTAGCGGGAGAGAGACCCAGTACTTC. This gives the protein CSATGTSGRETQYF.

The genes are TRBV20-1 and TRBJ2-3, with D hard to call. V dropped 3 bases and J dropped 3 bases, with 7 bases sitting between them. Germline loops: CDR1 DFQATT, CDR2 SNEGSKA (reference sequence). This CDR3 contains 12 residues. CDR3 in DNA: TGCAGTGCTAGCGGTGGGACAGATACGCAGTATTTT. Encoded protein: CSASGGTDTQYF.

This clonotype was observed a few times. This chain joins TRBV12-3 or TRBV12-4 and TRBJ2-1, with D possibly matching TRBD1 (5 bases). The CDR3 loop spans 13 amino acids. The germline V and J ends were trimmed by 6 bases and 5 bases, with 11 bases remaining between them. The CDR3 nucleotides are TGTGCCAGCAGCCGCCAGACAGACAATGAGCAGTTCTTC. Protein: CASSRQTDNEQFF.

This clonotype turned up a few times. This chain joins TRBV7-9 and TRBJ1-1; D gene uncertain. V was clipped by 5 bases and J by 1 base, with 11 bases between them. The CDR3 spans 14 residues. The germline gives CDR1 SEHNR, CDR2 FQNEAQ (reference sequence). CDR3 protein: CASSTPTRNTEAFF. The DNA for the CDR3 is TGTGCCAGCAGCACCCCAACACGGAACACTGAAGCTTTCTTT. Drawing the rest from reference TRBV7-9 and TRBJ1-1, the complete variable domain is DTGVSQNPRHKITKRGQNVTFRCDPISEHNRLYWYRQTLGQGPEFLTYFQNEAQLEKSRLLSDRFSAERPKGSFSTLEIQRTEQGDSAMYLCASSTPTRNTEAFFGQGTRLTVV.

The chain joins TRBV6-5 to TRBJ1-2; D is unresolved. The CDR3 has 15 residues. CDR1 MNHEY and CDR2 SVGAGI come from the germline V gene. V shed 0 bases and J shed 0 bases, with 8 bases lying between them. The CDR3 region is CASSYSDPPNYGYTF. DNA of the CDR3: TGTGCCAGCAGTTACTCGGATCCGCCTAACTATGGCTACACCTTC.

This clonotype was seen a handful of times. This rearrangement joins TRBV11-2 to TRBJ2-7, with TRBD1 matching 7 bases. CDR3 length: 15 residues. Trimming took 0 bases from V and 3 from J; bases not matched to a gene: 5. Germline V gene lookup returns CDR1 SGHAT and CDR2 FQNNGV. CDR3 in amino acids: CASSLDRTGIYEQYF. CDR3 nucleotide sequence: TGTGCCAGCAGCTTAGATCGGACAGGAATCTACGAGCAGTACTTC.

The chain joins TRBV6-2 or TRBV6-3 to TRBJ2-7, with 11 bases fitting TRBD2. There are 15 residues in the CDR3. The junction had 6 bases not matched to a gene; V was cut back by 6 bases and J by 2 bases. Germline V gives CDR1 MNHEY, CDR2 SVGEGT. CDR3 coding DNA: TGTGCCAGCAGAAAAACTAGCGGGAGTACCTACGAGCAGTACTTC. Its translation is CASRKTSGSTYEQYF.

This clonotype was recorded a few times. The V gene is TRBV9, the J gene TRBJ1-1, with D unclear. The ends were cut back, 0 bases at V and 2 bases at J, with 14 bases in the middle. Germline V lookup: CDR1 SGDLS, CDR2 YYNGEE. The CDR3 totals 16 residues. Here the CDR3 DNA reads TGTGCCAGCAGCGTAGACCACCCAGGAGCAAACACTGAAGCTTTCTTT. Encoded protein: CASSVDHPGANTEAFF.

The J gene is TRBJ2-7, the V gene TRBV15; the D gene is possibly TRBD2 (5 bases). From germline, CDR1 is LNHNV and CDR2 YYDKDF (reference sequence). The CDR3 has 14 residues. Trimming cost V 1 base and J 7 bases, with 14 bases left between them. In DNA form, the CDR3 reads TGTGCCACCAGCAGAGGGCCGGGGAAGGAAGAGCAGTACTTC. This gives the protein CATSRGPGKEEQYF.

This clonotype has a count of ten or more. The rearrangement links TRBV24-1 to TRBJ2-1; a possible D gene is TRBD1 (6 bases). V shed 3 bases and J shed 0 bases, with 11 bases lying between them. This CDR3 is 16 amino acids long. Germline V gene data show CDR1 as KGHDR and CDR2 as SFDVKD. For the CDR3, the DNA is TGTGCCACCAGTGATCCATCGACAGGCTCCTACAATGAGCAGTTCTTC. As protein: CATSDPSTGSYNEQFF.

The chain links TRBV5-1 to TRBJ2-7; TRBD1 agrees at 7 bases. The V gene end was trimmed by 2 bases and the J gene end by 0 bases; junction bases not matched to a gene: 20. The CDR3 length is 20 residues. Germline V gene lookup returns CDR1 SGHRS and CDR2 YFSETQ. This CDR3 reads CASSFIANRNRGHSSYEQYF. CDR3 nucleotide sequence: TGCGCCAGCAGCTTCATCGCAAACCGAAACAGGGGCCATAGCTCCTACGAGCAGTACTTC.

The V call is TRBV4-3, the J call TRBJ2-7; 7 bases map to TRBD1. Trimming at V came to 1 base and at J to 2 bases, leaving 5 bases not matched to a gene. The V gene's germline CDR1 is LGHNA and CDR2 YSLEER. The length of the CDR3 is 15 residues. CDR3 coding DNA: TGCGCCAGCAGCCAAGGGAGACAGGGCGCCTACGAGCAGTACTTC. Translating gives CASSQGRQGAYEQYF.

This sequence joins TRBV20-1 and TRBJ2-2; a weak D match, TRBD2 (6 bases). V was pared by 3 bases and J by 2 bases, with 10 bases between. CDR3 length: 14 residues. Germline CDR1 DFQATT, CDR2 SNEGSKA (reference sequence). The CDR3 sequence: CSARTGLNTGELFF. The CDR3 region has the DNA TGCAGTGCTAGGACGGGACTTAACACCGGGGAGCTGTTTTTT.

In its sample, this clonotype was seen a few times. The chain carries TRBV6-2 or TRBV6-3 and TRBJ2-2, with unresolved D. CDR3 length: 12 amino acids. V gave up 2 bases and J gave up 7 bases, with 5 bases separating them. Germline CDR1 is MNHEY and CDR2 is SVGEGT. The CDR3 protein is CASSYRYGELFF. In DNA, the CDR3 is TGTGCCAGCAGTTACCGGTACGGGGAGCTGTTTTTT.

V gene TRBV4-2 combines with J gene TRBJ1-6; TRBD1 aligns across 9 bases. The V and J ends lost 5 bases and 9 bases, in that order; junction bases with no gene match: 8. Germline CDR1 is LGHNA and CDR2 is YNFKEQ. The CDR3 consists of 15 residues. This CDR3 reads CASSFRDREVSPLHF. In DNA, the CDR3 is TGTGCCAGCAGCTTCCGGGACAGGGAGGTTTCACCCCTCCACTTT.

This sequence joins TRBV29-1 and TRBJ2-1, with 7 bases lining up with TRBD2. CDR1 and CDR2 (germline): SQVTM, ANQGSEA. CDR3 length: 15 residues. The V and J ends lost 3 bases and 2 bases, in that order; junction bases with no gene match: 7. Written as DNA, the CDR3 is TGCAGCGTTGATTCGGCTAGCGGCGCCTACAATGAGCAGTTCTTC. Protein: CSVDSASGAYNEQFF.

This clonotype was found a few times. The CDR3 loop reads CASSLDRVAYEQYF. CDR3 nucleotides: TGTGCCAGCAGCCTGGACAGGGTTGCCTACGAGCAGTACTTC. V usage is TRBV7-2 and J usage is TRBJ2-7; 8 positions match TRBD1. CDR1 and CDR2 from the germline V gene are SGHTA and FQGNSA. With 5 bases clipped from V and 2 bases from J, the junction kept 5 bases outside the gene matches. The CDR3 extends over 14 amino acids.